One and the same sample provided the 9 T cell receptor beta chains below, sequenced in a study of blood T cells in healthy people across ages. Combining a sample-barcoded 5' primer with a J-beta primer mix, a second PCR ran for roughly 7 to 12 cycles. MiXCR, run by TCRdb on the 5' RACE reads, gives a single entry per CDR3 protein. The sample lists over 750,000 distinct CDR3 sequences, about 25% seen once, with more than 7.5% in the top ten. This sample was also put to use in a study of T cells of mothers and their children.

Material for sequencing was blood. The receptors were gathered from a boy younger than 18 in good health.

V and J are TRBV25-1 and TRBJ2-7; no firm D call. Germline V gene sequence: CDR1 MGHDK, CDR2 SYGVNS. Trimming shortened V by 4 bases and J by 0 bases, and 10 bases separated the two germline ends. The CDR3 covers 14 residues. The CDR3 reads CASSGYGNSYEQYF. The CDR3 region has the DNA TGTGCCAGCAGTGGTTATGGGAACTCCTACGAGCAGTACTTC.

CDR3 in amino acids: CASSSTGHYNEQFF. The DNA of the CDR3 is TGTGCCAGCAGTTCTACGGGGCATTACAATGAGCAGTTCTTC. V usage is TRBV27 and J usage is TRBJ2-1; D may correspond to TRBD1 or TRBD2 (5 bases each). The V end was cut by 4 bases, the J end by 4 bases, with 11 bases between. The germline gives CDR1 MNHEY, CDR2 SMNVEV (reference sequence). The CDR3 runs 14 residues.

J is TRBJ2-5 and V is TRBV12-3 or TRBV12-4; tentatively, D is TRBD1 (5 bases). The CDR3 length is 14 residues. V was cut by 8 bases and J by 0 bases, with 13 bases left in between. CDR3 sequence reads: CASSTTDYQETQYF. In nucleotides, the CDR3 is TGTGCCAGCTCAACGACAGATTACCAAGAGACCCAGTACTTC.

The rearrangement links TRBV4-2 to TRBJ2-7; D is perhaps TRBD2 (5 bases). The CDR3 has 15 amino acids. The V end lost 0 bases, the J end lost 2 bases, and 11 bases lay between the germline ends. Germline CDR1 and CDR2: LGHNA and YNFKEQ. CDR3: CASSQEEGSPYEQYF. The CDR3 DNA follows: TGTGCCAGCAGCCAAGAAGAGGGATCACCCTACGAGCAGTACTTC.

This clonotype was picked up a small number of times. The chain is built from TRBV5-1 and TRBJ2-5; no clear D gene. The V end lost 1 base, the J end lost 5 bases, and 9 bases lay between the germline ends. CDR1 and CDR2 (germline): SGHRS, YFSETQ. This CDR3 region has 13 residues. CDR3: CASSLRASETQYF. The CDR3 coding sequence is TGCGCCAGCAGCTTGAGAGCGTCGGAGACCCAGTACTTC.

The chain joins TRBV7-2 to TRBJ2-7, with 7 positions matching TRBD1. The CDR3 totals 16 residues. Per germline, CDR1 SGHTA and CDR2 FQGNSA. The V gene end was trimmed by 2 bases and the J gene end by 4 bases; junction bases not matched to a gene: 11. CDR3 amino acids: CASSLSWAGGRYEQYF. CDR3 nucleotides: TGTGCCAGCAGCTTAAGCTGGGCAGGGGGAAGGTACGAGCAGTACTTC. Based on the CDR3 plus reference TRBV7-2 and TRBJ2-7, the full variable domain is GAGVSQSPSNKVTEKGKDVELRCDPISGHTALYWYRQSLGQGLEFLIYFQGNSAPDKSGLPSDRFSAERTGGSVSTLTIQRTQQEDSAVYLCASSLSWAGGRYEQYFGPGTRLTVT.

The sample holds a few counts of this clonotype. CDR3: CASRMGQGVTEAFF. The CDR3 region has the DNA TGTGCCAGTAGAATGGGACAGGGCGTAACTGAAGCTTTCTTT. This chain joins TRBV19 and TRBJ1-1; the match to TRBD1 covers 9 bases. Germline V gives CDR1 LNHDA, CDR2 SQIVND (reference sequence). CDR3 length: 14 residues. J gave up 5 bases and V 6 bases, and 7 bases lay outside the gene matches.

The chain uses TRBV7-6 and TRBJ2-5; the D gene is possibly TRBD1 (6 bases). The DNA matches TRBJ2-1 better at its end, which makes the J call doubtful. Germline V CDR1 and CDR2: SGHVS, FNYEAQ. This CDR3 has 16 amino acids. This CDR3 is CASSPRTAEEYNEQFF. The CDR3 region has the DNA TGTGCCAGCAGCCCTAGGACAGCCGAGGAGTACAATGAGCAGTTCTTC.

The chain couples TRBV7-9 to TRBJ1-1; D might be TRBD1 (6 bases). V was pared by 1 base and J by 12 bases, with 12 bases between. This CDR3 comprises 12 residues. Germline CDR1 SEHNR, CDR2 FQNEAQ (reference sequence). The CDR3 DNA reads as TGTGCCAGCAGCTTAGGGGCAGGGGAGCCTTTCTTT. This gives the protein CASSLGAGEPFF.